Below are 30 T cell receptor beta chains sequenced from a single sample in a study of T-cell reconstitution after alpha-beta-depleted transplantation in children. A library of TCRbeta sequences, prepared with unique molecular identifiers, was generated. TCRdb recomputed calls from the PCR reads with MiXCR, one row per CDR3 protein. The data hold 190,000 or so distinct CDR3 sequences, with approximately 7% observed a single time. This specimen was PBMCs from the stem cell graft donor, taken from the stem cell graft. The receptors come from a human donor who donated a stem cell graft to a child with Wiskott-Aldrich syndrome.

This clonotype came up many times. This rearrangement joins TRBV10-3 to TRBJ1-1; D gene unclear. CDR1 and CDR2 (germline): ENHRY, SYGVKD. Trimming cost V 0 bases and J 2 bases, with 10 bases left between them. There are 15 residues in the CDR3. Here the CDR3 DNA reads TGTGCCATCAGTGAGTCTAAGGGCCCCAACACTGAAGCTTTCTTT. Protein product: CAISESKGPNTEAFF.

This clonotype was observed many times. The chain combines TRBV7-2 with TRBJ1-6, with no clear D. Between the trimmed V and J ends, which lost 5 bases and 7 bases, there was a span of 9 bases. The CDR3 is 13 residues long. The germline CDR1 and CDR2 sequences are SGHTA and FQGNSA. Written as DNA, the CDR3 is TGTGCCAGCAGCCCCCAGTTAAATTCACCCCTCCACTTT. Translating it yields CASSPQLNSPLHF.

This clonotype was seen many times. V is TRBV5-1 and J is TRBJ1-1, with a possible D match to TRBD1 (5 bases). The V and J ends lost 4 bases and 4 bases respectively, with 14 bases between them. Germline V gives CDR1 SGHRS, CDR2 YFSETQ. CDR3 length: 14 amino acids. This CDR3 is CASSLPPGGTEAFF. For the CDR3, the DNA is TGCGCCAGCAGCCTCCCCCCGGGGGGCACTGAAGCTTTCTTT.

This clonotype has ten or more counts. This chain connects TRBV29-1 to TRBJ1-1, with D perhaps TRBD1 (5 bases). Germline-derived CDR1 and CDR2 are SQVTM and ANQGSEA. The CDR3 is 13 amino acids. The V gene lost 3 bases and the J gene lost 0 bases, with 8 bases spanning the gap. The CDR3 coding sequence is TGCAGCGTTGACCCAGGGTTGAACACTGAAGCTTTCTTT. As protein: CSVDPGLNTEAFF.

This clonotype has ten or more counts. This chain joins TRBV6-5 and TRBJ1-4; D is possibly TRBD1 (5 bases). Germline assignment: CDR1 MNHEY and CDR2 SVGAGI. The CDR3 length is 14 residues. V lost 7 bases to trimming and J lost 4 bases, with 13 bases between them. CDR3 in amino acids: CASILGPINEKLFF. The DNA of the CDR3 is TGTGCCAGCATATTGGGACCGATTAATGAAAAACTGTTTTTT.

On this clonotype: The CDR3 does not end in the conserved phenylalanine or tryptophan, so this is likely a read error. The V gene is TRBV10-2, the J gene TRBJ2-3, with 7 positions matching TRBD1. Losses at the gene ends were 7 bases for V and 0 bases for J; bases not matched to a gene: 13. This CDR3 spans 17 amino acids. The germline V gene has CDR1 WSHSY and CDR2 SAAADI. CDR3 region: CASTLGRTGVSTDTQYY. CDR3 sequence (DNA): TGCGCCAGCACCCTCGGTCGTACAGGGGTCAGCACAGATACGCAGTATTAT.

This sequence joins TRBV7-9 and TRBJ2-5; D is possibly TRBD2 (7 bases). This CDR3 comprises 15 residues. V was shortened by 1 base and J by 2 bases, with 11 bases between the two germline ends. Per the germline V gene, CDR1 is SEHNR and CDR2 is FQNEAQ (reference sequence). In DNA, the CDR3 is TGTGCCAGCAGCTTAGTACAGGGAGGGCAAGAGACCCAGTACTTC. Translating gives CASSLVQGGQETQYF. The complete variable domain, with remaining parts taken from reference TRBV7-9 and TRBJ2-5, reads DTGVSQNPRHKITKRGQNVTFRCDPISEHNRLYWYRQTLGQGPEFLTYFQNEAQLEKSRLLSDRFSAERPKGSFSTLEIQRTEQGDSAMYLCASSLVQGGQETQYFGPGTRLLVL.

This clonotype was seen repeatedly, ten times or more. The gene calls are TRBV28 and TRBJ2-7; D is unclear. Trimming took off 3 bases at V and 7 bases at J, with 10 bases between the two ends. CDR1 is MDHEN, CDR2 SYDVKM, per germline. The CDR3 has 12 residues. The CDR3 nucleotides are TGTGCCAGCAGTTTCCAACATTATGAGCAGTACTTC. Translating gives CASSFQHYEQYF.

This clonotype was counted ten times or more. The CDR3 spells CASSYRRGPGGPNEQYF. The CDR3 region has the DNA TGTGCCAGCAGTTATCGAAGAGGTCCGGGAGGGCCCAACGAGCAGTACTTC. V and J are TRBV6-5 and TRBJ2-7, with TRBD2 identical over 8 bases. Germline values: CDR1 MNHEY, CDR2 SVGAGI. There are 17 residues in the CDR3. Trimming removed 3 bases from V and 5 bases from J; junction bases left unmatched: 15.

This clonotype turned up a few times. The rearrangement joins TRBV3-1 to TRBJ2-2; 13 nucleotides match TRBD2. The CDR3 spans 17 residues. The germline V gene encodes CDR1 LGHDT and CDR2 YNNKEL (reference sequence). V lost 0 bases to trimming and J lost 6 bases; unmatched junction nucleotides: 4. CDR3 residues: CASSQEGLAGVAGELFF. The CDR3 region has the DNA TGTGCCAGCAGCCAAGAAGGACTAGCGGGAGTGGCCGGGGAGCTGTTTTTT.

This clonotype was seen ten or more times. The chain combines TRBV3-1 with TRBJ1-2; weak D call: TRBD1 (5 bases). CDR3 length: 13 amino acids. V was trimmed by 0 bases and J by 4 bases, leaving 6 bases between them. CDR1 LGHDT and CDR2 YNNKEL come from the germline V gene (reference sequence). CDR3 sequence (DNA): TGTGCCAGCAGCCAAGAGACAGTCTATGGCTACACCTTC. Translating gives CASSQETVYGYTF.

Remarks on this clonotype: This may be a read error: a much more frequent sequence differs by one nucleotide. The V gene is TRBV29-1, the J gene TRBJ2-2; tentative D call: TRBD2 (5 bases). This CDR3 comprises 15 residues. CDR1 and CDR2 from the germline V gene are SQVTM and ANQGSEA. CDR3 in DNA: TGCAGCGTTGAGTCGAACCCCGGGAACGCCGGGGAGCTGTTTTTT. It yields the protein CSVESNPGNAGELFF.

This clonotype showed up many times. This sequence joins TRBV5-1 and TRBJ2-1; TRBD2 aligns across 9 bases. Germline CDR1 reads SGHRS; CDR2 reads YFSETQ. This CDR3 contains 16 residues. V was pared by 5 bases and J by 5 bases, with 11 bases of the junction left unmatched. Here the CDR3 reads CASSLTAGGENNEQFF. The CDR3 DNA follows: TGCGCCAGCAGTTTGACTGCGGGAGGGGAGAACAATGAGCAGTTCTTC.

This clonotype has ten or more counts. The rearrangement links TRBV5-1 to TRBJ1-5, with D possibly being TRBD1 (6 bases). Germline V gene lookup returns CDR1 SGHRS and CDR2 YFSETQ. This CDR3 has 15 amino acids. With 5 bases removed from V and 0 bases from J, the gap between germline ends came to 12 bases. CDR3 in DNA: TGCGCCAGCAGACCGACAGGTGATAGCAATCAGCCCCAGCATTTT. Translated: CASRPTGDSNQPQHF.

This clonotype came up many times. This rearrangement joins TRBV10-1 to TRBJ2-7; D might be TRBD1 (6 bases). This CDR3 is 16 amino acids long. The V end lost 1 base, the J end lost 7 bases, and 20 bases lay between the germline ends. The germline V gene encodes CDR1 WNHNN and CDR2 SYGVQD (reference sequence). The CDR3 sequence is CASSEFSGHPVGEQYF. The CDR3 DNA sequence: TGCGCCAGCAGTGAGTTCTCGGGACACCCGGTCGGAGAGCAGTACTTC.

This clonotype was seen a few times. This chain uses TRBV3-1 with TRBJ2-1; D is ambiguous. Germline lookup yields CDR1 LGHDT and CDR2 YNNKEL (reference sequence). This CDR3 is 15 amino acids long. Trimming removed 2 bases from V and 0 bases from J, with 8 bases in between. The CDR3 DNA follows: TGTGCCAGCAGCCAAAGGTCCGACTCCTACAATGAGCAGTTCTTC. It specifies CASSQRSDSYNEQFF.

This clonotype has a count of ten or more. This chain joins TRBV4-2 and TRBJ2-1; no firm D call. This CDR3 is built from 14 residues. Germline-derived CDR1 and CDR2 are LGHNA and YNFKEQ. V lost 0 bases and J lost 5, with 8 bases in between. In nucleotides, the CDR3 is TGTGCCAGCAGCCAAGATGGGCTACACAATGAGCAGTTCTTC. It encodes CASSQDGLHNEQFF.

Concerning this clonotype itself: A much larger clone lies a single base off, so this may be a read error. The chain recombines TRBV7-2 with TRBJ2-7, with a weak D call TRBD1 (5 bases). The CDR3 consists of 14 residues. The V gene's germline CDR1 is SGHTA and CDR2 FQGNSA. Trimming stripped 1 base from V and 6 bases from J, with 13 bases between. The CDR3 protein is CASSLVEQGSEQYF. CDR3 nucleotides: TGTGCCAGCAGCTTAGTGGAGCAGGGAAGCGAGCAGTACTTC.

This clonotype was observed many times. The V gene is TRBV12-3 or TRBV12-4, the J gene TRBJ2-7; D gene unclear. V lost 5 bases and J 4 bases, leaving 12 bases between the germline ends. The CDR3 runs to 13 residues. The chain's CDR3 is CASSEVGLYEQYF. The CDR3 region has the DNA TGTGCCAGCAGTGAAGTGGGCCTTTACGAGCAGTACTTC.

This clonotype was picked up many times. The CDR3 reads CASRRTTSNQPQHF. The CDR3 region has the DNA TGTGCCAGCAGGAGGACAACGAGCAATCAGCCCCAGCATTTT. The chain employs TRBV6-5 and TRBJ1-5, with D perhaps TRBD1 (5 bases). Trimming cost V 6 bases and J 1 base, with 10 bases left between them. The CDR3 has 14 residues. Looked up from germline, CDR1 is MNHEY and CDR2 is SVGAGI.

This clonotype has ten or more counts. V and J are TRBV20-1 and TRBJ2-1; TRBD2 aligns across 12 bases. The trim removed 3 bases at V and 6 bases at J, leaving 9 bases unmatched. The germline V gene encodes CDR1 DFQATT and CDR2 SNEGSKA (reference sequence). The CDR3 spans 16 residues. The CDR3 reads CSARTLASGRANEQFF. The CDR3 DNA is TGCAGTGCTAGGACCCTCGCTAGCGGGAGGGCCAATGAGCAGTTCTTC.

This clonotype was observed many times. The rearrangement joins TRBV6-1 to TRBJ2-7; 12 bases agree with TRBD2. Germline V gene sequence: CDR1 MNHNS, CDR2 SASEGT. This CDR3 has 15 residues. V shed 6 bases and J 5 bases; nucleotides not matched to a gene: 8. CDR3 nucleotides: TGTGCCAGCAGATTCCTAGCGGGAGGGCCAGACGAGCAGTACTTC. It is translated as CASRFLAGGPDEQYF.

This clonotype was picked up many times. This chain uses TRBV6-2 or TRBV6-3 with TRBJ2-1; 11 bases line up with TRBD2. V lost 7 bases, J lost 15 bases, and 11 bases stayed unmatched. The V gene's germline CDR1 is MNHEY and CDR2 SVGEGT. This CDR3 is 13 amino acids long. The CDR3 region is CASKVVAGGPSFF. DNA of the CDR3: TGTGCCAGCAAGGTAGTAGCGGGGGGGCCATCGTTCTTC.

Many counts were recorded for this clonotype. The chain is built from TRBV29-1 and TRBJ2-3; D remains unclear. Germline CDR1 and CDR2: SQVTM and ANQGSEA. The CDR3 has 12 residues. V lost 4 bases and J 2 bases, leaving 7 bases between the germline ends. CDR3 sequence: CSVAVVTDTQYF. The CDR3 coding sequence is TGCAGCGTTGCTGTGGTCACAGATACGCAGTATTTT.

This clonotype came up many times. The chain uses TRBV24-1 and TRBJ2-7, with no clear D. The CDR3 covers 16 residues. Trimming took off 4 bases at V and 0 bases at J, with 15 bases between the two ends. Germline CDR1 and CDR2: KGHDR and SFDVKD. CDR3 in amino acids: CATSDPGSESSYEQYF. The CDR3 coding sequence is TGTGCCACCAGTGACCCTGGATCGGAGTCCTCCTACGAGCAGTACTTC.

This clonotype has at least ten counts. The gene calls are TRBV29-1 and TRBJ1-2; 9 positions match TRBD1. The V and J ends lost 7 bases and 5 bases, in that order; junction bases with no gene match: 5. Germline V lookup: CDR1 SQVTM, CDR2 ANQGSEA. The CDR3 is made up of 12 amino acids. The CDR3 is CSARTGEYGYTF. CDR3 coding DNA: TGCAGCGCCAGGACAGGGGAATATGGCTACACCTTC.

This clonotype came up many times. The V and J genes are TRBV12-3 or TRBV12-4 and TRBJ2-7; no reliable D call. V lost 4 bases to trimming and J lost 0 bases, with 22 bases between them. The CDR3 loop spans 18 amino acids. This CDR3 reads CASSYAPQSSDFSYEQYF. In DNA form, the CDR3 reads TGTGCCAGCAGTTATGCCCCTCAATCATCGGATTTCTCCTACGAGCAGTACTTC.

This clonotype was seen many times. CDR3 in amino acids: CASSLLASGANVLTF. For the CDR3, the DNA is TGCGCCAGCAGCTTGTTGGCCTCTGGGGCCAACGTCCTGACTTTC. The chain is built from TRBV5-1 and TRBJ2-6; D gene unclear. V was shortened by 1 base and J by 0 bases, with 5 bases between the two germline ends. CDR3 size: 15 residues. CDR1 is SGHRS, CDR2 YFSETQ, per germline. The full variable domain, completed using reference TRBV5-1 and TRBJ2-6, is KAGVTQTPRYLIKTRGQQVTLSCSPISGHRSVSWYQQTPGQGLQFLFEYFSETQRNKGNFPGRFSGRQFSNSRSEMNVSTLELGDSALYLCASSLLASGANVLTFGAGSRLTVL.

The genes are TRBV7-2 and TRBJ2-7; D ambiguous. In germline, CDR1 is SGHTA, CDR2 FQGNSA. V shed 4 bases and J shed 7 bases, with 14 bases lying between them. The CDR3 is 13 amino acids. Here the CDR3 reads CASSSGQLGEQYF. CDR3 DNA: TGTGCCAGCAGCTCCGGCCAACTCGGGGAGCAGTACTTC.

This clonotype was seen a handful of times. V is TRBV13 and J is TRBJ2-6, with D unresolved. This CDR3 is 13 amino acids long. Germline V CDR1 and CDR2: PRHDT, FYEKMQ (reference sequence). V was clipped by 5 bases and J by 4 bases, with 6 bases between them. The CDR3 bases are TGTGCCAGCAGCCGCGCCGGGGCCAACGTCCTGACTTTC. Protein sequence: CASSRAGANVLTF.